The 17 T cell receptor beta chains listed next were all sequenced from one sample in a study of Graves' ophthalmopathy and Graves' hyperthyroidism. RNA transcripts were the template, and TCR beta CDR3 regions were amplified from them. HTBI-primed first-round RT-PCR preceded second-round multiplex PCR. One entry per CDR3 protein results from TCRdb running MiXCR on the multiplex PCR reads. The sample lists over a million distinct CDR3 sequences; about 38% were seen once. The sample consisted of peripheral blood or thyroid tissue (not recorded which). The receptors derive from an adult man with Graves' hyperthyroidism.

This sequence joins TRBV20-1 and TRBJ1-6, with 7 bases aligning to TRBD1. The CDR3 sequence is 14 residues long. V shed 0 bases and J 4 bases; nucleotides not matched to a gene: 0. Germline assignment: CDR1 DFQATT and CDR2 SNEGSKA (reference sequence). CDR3 sequence reads: CSAREDRYNSPLHF. The CDR3 DNA reads TGCAGTGCTAGAGAGGACAGGTATAATTCACCCCTCCACTTT.

This clonotype was seen repeatedly, ten times or more. This chain joins TRBV6-5 and TRBJ2-2; no definite D call. The germline V gene has CDR1 MNHEY and CDR2 SVGAGI. The CDR3 loop spans 15 amino acids. The ends were cut back, 2 bases at V and 0 bases at J, with 7 bases in the middle. The CDR3 region is CASSYRSANTGELFF. DNA for the CDR3: TGTGCCAGCAGTTACAGGAGCGCGAACACCGGGGAGCTGTTTTTT.

This clonotype was seen repeatedly, ten times or more. The rearrangement joins TRBV7-2 to TRBJ2-7; possibly TRBD1 or TRBD2 for D (6 bases each). The CDR3 is 13 residues long. V lost 4 bases to trimming and J lost 3 bases, with 10 bases between them. The germline gives CDR1 SGHTA, CDR2 FQGNSA. This chain's CDR3 is CASSSRGLYEQYF. Written as DNA, the CDR3 is TGTGCCAGCAGCTCCCGGGGGCTCTACGAGCAGTACTTC.

In regard to this clonotype: The DNA is omitted, as the CDR3 cannot be located on it reliably, and the CDR3 follows TCRdb's listing. The chain joins TRBV4-2 to TRBJ2-2; the DNA was not compared with TRBD1, the D call given in the table. The CDR3 has 15 residues if both end residues are counted. The germline V gene has CDR1 LGHNA and CDR2 YNFKEQ. Here the CDR3 reads CASSPGQGTPGSCFF.

Worth noting for this clonotype: No conserved phenylalanine or tryptophan is present at the end of the CDR3, so a read error is the likely explanation. The DNA is omitted, as the CDR3 cannot be located on it reliably, and the CDR3 follows TCRdb's listing. CDR3: CATSTGGGYTFGS. V is TRBV24-1 and J is TRBJ2-5; TRBD2, the table's D call, lacks a check against the DNA. CDR1 and CDR2 from the germline V gene are KGHDR and SFDVKD. The CDR3 spans 13 amino acids, including both terminal residues.

This clonotype was seen repeatedly, ten times or more. The chain is built from TRBV11-2 and TRBJ1-2; 7 positions match TRBD1. CDR3 size: 13 residues. V shed 5 bases, J shed 8 bases, and the junction held 8 bases outside the gene matches. The germline CDR1 and CDR2 sequences are SGHAT and FQNNGV. CDR3 loop: CASSPRTGPGYTF. The CDR3 coding sequence is TGTGCCAGCAGCCCACGGACAGGTCCAGGCTACACCTTC.

There are many counts of this clonotype. CDR3 protein: CASRPVRVSYEQYF. DNA for the CDR3: TGTGCCAGCAGGCCGGTACGCGTCTCCTACGAGCAGTACTTC. The chain joins TRBV27 to TRBJ2-7; D is ambiguous. The V gene's germline CDR1 is MNHEY and CDR2 SMNVEV (reference sequence). Trimming removed 6 bases from V and 0 bases from J, with 12 bases in between. CDR3 length: 14 residues.

This clonotype was picked up many times. This rearrangement joins TRBV5-1 to TRBJ2-2; D perhaps matches TRBD2 (6 bases). Germline V gives CDR1 SGHRS, CDR2 YFSETQ. Between the trimmed V and J ends, which lost 1 base and 4 bases, there was a span of 8 bases. The CDR3 consists of 14 residues. CDR3 loop: CASSLWDSTGELFF. CDR3 nucleotide sequence: TGCGCCAGCAGCTTGTGGGACTCCACCGGGGAGCTGTTTTTT.

The chain carries TRBV29-1 and TRBJ1-4; D remains unclear. Trimming pared 2 bases from V and 2 bases from J, leaving 12 bases between. The CDR3 is 15 amino acids. The germline V gene has CDR1 SQVTM and CDR2 ANQGSEA. The CDR3 nucleotides read TGCAGCGTTGAACCCCAGGCGGGTACTAATGAAAAACTGTTTTTT. Its translation: CSVEPQAGTNEKLFF.

This clonotype was seen ten or more times. Just one base apart from a much larger clone, this may be a read error. V gene TRBV29-1 combines with J gene TRBJ1-2; tentative D call: TRBD1 (6 bases). V shed 4 bases and J shed 6 bases, with 15 bases lying between them. The CDR3 has 13 residues. CDR1 and CDR2 from the germline V gene are SQVTM and ANQGSEA. CDR3 nucleotides: TGCAGCGTTGGTGGCCCGACAGGAGATGGCTACACCTTC. Protein sequence: CSVGGPTGDGYTF.

This clonotype occurred many times. The chain links TRBV20-1 to TRBJ1-2, with TRBD1 identical over 11 bases. Trimming took 7 bases from V and 4 from J; bases not matched to a gene: 11. Germline lookup yields CDR1 DFQATT and CDR2 SNEGSKA (reference sequence). This CDR3 is 15 amino acids long. As DNA, the CDR3 is TGCAGTGTTCACGCAGGACAGGGGGCGGCCTATGGCTACACCTTC. Translation: CSVHAGQGAAYGYTF.

The chain links TRBV20-1 to TRBJ1-5; D is perhaps TRBD1 (6 bases). Germline lookup yields CDR1 DFQATT and CDR2 SNEGSKA (reference sequence). The CDR3 is 15 amino acids. CDR3 sequence (DNA): TGCAGCGGACAGAGAGTAGGGGGGAACAATCAGCCCCAGCATTTT. Its translation: CSGQRVGGNNQPQHF.

The table lists this clonotype with many counts. This chain joins TRBV2 and TRBJ1-1; weak D call: TRBD1 (6 bases). This CDR3 has 14 amino acids. Per the germline V gene, CDR1 is SNHLY and CDR2 is FYNNEI. V was shortened by 3 bases and J by 7 bases, with 15 bases between the two germline ends. CDR3 coding DNA: TGTGCCAGCAGTGAGGTAGCAGGGGACAATGAAGCTTTCTTT. Residues: CASSEVAGDNEAFF.

The rearrangement uses TRBV6-5 and TRBJ2-7; D is perhaps TRBD2 (6 bases). Trimming took 4 bases from V and 4 from J, leaving 26 bases between them. In germline, CDR1 is MNHEY, CDR2 SVGAGI. The CDR3 sequence is 18 residues long. CDR3 DNA sequence: TGTGCCAGCAGTTCGACGCTCGGGGAGGCTTTTAGGGGATACGAGCAGTACTTC. It yields the protein CASSSTLGEAFRGYEQYF.

This clonotype was seen many times. The V gene is TRBV5-8, the J gene TRBJ2-5; 7 nucleotides match TRBD2. Trimming cost V 0 bases and J 7 bases; bases outside gene matches: 6. Per germline, CDR1 SGHTS and CDR2 YDEGEE. This CDR3 spans 14 amino acids. As DNA, the CDR3 is TGTGCCAGCAGCTTGGGGACTAGTACAGTGACCCAGTACTTC. Encoded protein: CASSLGTSTVTQYF. Filled out from reference TRBV5-8 and TRBJ2-5, the complete variable domain reads EAGVTQSPTHLIKTRGQQATLRCSPISGHTSVYWYQQALGLGLQFLLWYDEGEERNRGNFPPRFSGRQFPNYSSELNVNALELEDSALYLCASSLGTSTVTQYFGPGTRLLVL.

This clonotype was recorded many times. J is TRBJ2-5 and V is TRBV20-1; tentatively, D is TRBD1 (6 bases). CDR3 size: 13 residues. The V gene's germline CDR1 is DFQATT and CDR2 SNEGSKA (reference sequence). The V gene lost 2 bases and the J gene lost 5 bases, with 12 bases spanning the gap. CDR3 sequence reads: CSARSGRGETQYF. CDR3 DNA: TGCAGTGCTAGATCGGGAAGGGGGGAGACCCAGTACTTC.

This rearrangement joins TRBV12-3 or TRBV12-4 to TRBJ2-7; no reliable D call. CDR3 size: 12 residues. The V end was cut by 4 bases, the J end by 3 bases, with 7 bases between. In DNA form, the CDR3 reads TGTGCCAGCAGTTGCGACGGCTACGAGCAGTACTTC. It yields the protein CASSCDGYEQYF.